A selection of T cell receptor beta chains follows, all from one sample in a study of blood T cells in healthy people across ages. TCRdb called the 5' RACE reads again in MiXCR, with one record for every CDR3 protein. This table has over 1,300,000 distinct CDR3 sequences, approximately 60% appearing once. Source material: blood. The receptors here all came from a man aged 18 to 35 in good health. Both conserved end residues are part of each CDR3. The D gene is left open where the match is weak. A clone size is listed for some rows: how often the clone was seen (once, few, many), or a class if it is expanded.

J gene: TRBJ2-1
V gene: TRBV29-1
D gene: .
clone size: .
CDR3 protein: CSVGTFSSYNEQFF
CDR3 DNA: TGCAGCGTCGGGACATTCAGCTCCTACAATGAGCAGTTCTTC

J gene: TRBJ2-7
V gene: TRBV21-1
D gene: .
clone size: .
CDR3 protein: CASSKNHRDGREYEQYF
CDR3 DNA: TGTGCCAGCAGCAAAAACCACCGGGACGGCCGTGAATACGAGCAGTACTTC

J gene: TRBJ2-7
V gene: TRBV7-9
D gene: .
clone size: .
CDR3 protein: CASSLISPEQYF
CDR3 DNA: TGTGCCAGCTCTTTGATATCTCCCGAGCAGTACTTC

J gene: TRBJ2-3
V gene: TRBV20-1
D gene: .
clone size: once
CDR3 protein: CSARELFYREESTDTQYF
CDR3 DNA: TGCAGTGCTAGAGAACTTTTTTACAGGGAGGAAAGCACAGATACGCAGTATTTT

J gene: TRBJ2-1
V gene: TRBV5-1
D gene: .
clone size: .
CDR3 protein: CASSWDGGGEQFF
CDR3 DNA: TGCGCCAGCAGCTGGGACGGGGGTGGTGAGCAGTTCTTC

J gene: TRBJ2-1
V gene: TRBV20-1
D gene: .
clone size: .
CDR3 protein: CSAQFPNEQFF
CDR3 DNA: TGCAGCGCTCAGTTTCCCAATGAGCAGTTCTTC

J gene: TRBJ2-1
V gene: TRBV15
D gene: TRBD2
clone size: .
CDR3 protein: CATSMAGGINEQFF
CDR3 DNA: TGTGCCACCAGCATGGCGGGAGGGATAAATGAGCAGTTCTTC

J gene: TRBJ1-1
V gene: TRBV12-3/TRBV12-4
D gene: TRBD1
clone size: .
CDR3 protein: CASSPQKGGWTEAFF
CDR3 DNA: TGTGCCAGCAGCCCTCAAAAAGGGGGCTGGACTGAAGCTTTCTTT

J gene: TRBJ2-1
V gene: TRBV20-1
D gene: TRBD2
clone size: .
CDR3 protein: CSARDLAGVWYEQFF
CDR3 DNA: TGCAGTGCTAGAGATCTAGCGGGGGTTTGGTACGAGCAGTTCTTC

J gene: TRBJ1-1
V gene: TRBV20-1
D gene: .
clone size: once
CDR3 protein: CSARVGGRGSTEAFF
CDR3 DNA: TGCAGTGCTAGAGTGGGTGGGCGGGGGAGCACTGAAGCTTTCTTT

J gene: TRBJ1-1
V gene: TRBV7-2
D gene: .
clone size: .
CDR3 protein: CASIPGPGNTEAFF
CDR3 DNA: TGTGCCAGCATCCCTGGACCGGGGAACACTGAAGCTTTCTTT

J gene: TRBJ2-7
V gene: TRBV20-1
D gene: .
clone size: few
CDR3 protein: CSAGPGGRGVEQYF
CDR3 DNA: TGCAGTGCTGGGCCTGGAGGCAGGGGAGTAGAGCAGTACTTC

J gene: TRBJ2-5
V gene: TRBV12-3/TRBV12-4
D gene: .
clone size: .
CDR3 protein: CASSLAGLEAGQPQETQYF
CDR3 DNA: TGTGCCAGCAGTTTAGCGGGGTTGGAAGCAGGACAGCCACAAGAGACCCAGTACTTC

J gene: TRBJ1-5
V gene: TRBV7-2
D gene: .
clone size: .
CDR3 protein: CASSDRPSNQPQHF
CDR3 DNA: TGTGCCAGCAGCGACAGACCTAGCAATCAGCCCCAGCATTTT

J gene: TRBJ1-2
V gene: TRBV20-1
D gene: TRBD1
clone size: few
CDR3 protein: CSAWDSYGYTF
CDR3 DNA: TGCAGTGCGTGGGACAGCTATGGCTACACCTTC

J gene: TRBJ2-7
V gene: TRBV20-1
D gene: .
clone size: .
CDR3 protein: CSARLAREQYF
CDR3 DNA: TGCAGTGCTAGATTAGCGCGCGAGCAGTACTTC

J gene: TRBJ2-5
V gene: TRBV5-1
D gene: TRBD2
clone size: .
CDR3 protein: CASSLDLAGGQETQYF
CDR3 DNA: TGCGCCAGCAGCTTGGATCTAGCGGGAGGACAAGAGACCCAGTACTTC

J gene: TRBJ2-7
V gene: TRBV4-1
D gene: .
clone size: .
CDR3 protein: CASSQVWADNNNEQYF
CDR3 DNA: TGCGCCAGCAGCCAAGTATGGGCAGATAACAACAATGAGCAGTACTTC

J gene: TRBJ2-1
V gene: TRBV4-2
D gene: .
clone size: .
CDR3 protein: CASSPILGGEQFF
CDR3 DNA: TGTGCCAGCAGCCCTATTCTCGGCGGTGAGCAGTTCTTC

J gene: TRBJ2-5
V gene: TRBV6-6
D gene: .
clone size: .
CDR3 protein: CASSYPKGPGEETQYF
CDR3 DNA: TGTGCCAGCAGTTACCCTAAAGGCCCAGGGGAAGAGACCCAGTACTTC

J gene: TRBJ1-5
V gene: TRBV5-5
D gene: .
clone size: .
CDR3 protein: CASSLRMGEHLIRPQHF
CDR3 DNA: TGTGCCAGCAGCTTGAGAATGGGAGAACATCTTATCAGGCCCCAGCATTTT

J gene: TRBJ2-7
V gene: TRBV12-5
D gene: .
clone size: .
CDR3 protein: CASGLTSSYEQYF
CDR3 DNA: TGTGCTAGTGGTTTGACTAGCAGCTACGAGCAGTACTTC

J gene: TRBJ2-7
V gene: TRBV6-6
D gene: TRBD1
clone size: .
CDR3 protein: CASSSTGSGEQYF
CDR3 DNA: TGTGCCAGCAGTTCGACAGGGAGCGGCGAGCAGTACTTC

J gene: TRBJ2-7
V gene: TRBV27
D gene: TRBD2
clone size: many
CDR3 protein: CASSLSSGGYEQYF
CDR3 DNA: TGTGCCAGCAGTTTATCTAGCGGGGGATACGAGCAGTACTTC

J gene: TRBJ1-2
V gene: TRBV6-1
D gene: .
clone size: few
CDR3 protein: CASTREEVYGYTF
CDR3 DNA: TGTGCCAGCACTAGGGAGGAGGTCTATGGCTACACCTTC

J gene: TRBJ2-7
V gene: TRBV12-3/TRBV12-4
D gene: TRBD1
clone size: .
CDR3 protein: CASSRWDRGNEQYF
CDR3 DNA: TGTGCCAGCAGTCGATGGGACAGGGGGAACGAGCAGTACTTC

J gene: TRBJ1-6
V gene: TRBV11-2
D gene: TRBD1
clone size: .
CDR3 protein: CASSPSGTGVSPLHF
CDR3 DNA: TGCGCCAGCAGCCCCTCCGGGACAGGGGTATCACCCCTCCACTTT

J gene: TRBJ2-1
V gene: TRBV28
D gene: .
clone size: .
CDR3 protein: CASRSWTVYHNEQFF
CDR3 DNA: TGTGCCAGCAGATCCTGGACAGTTTACCACAATGAGCAGTTCTTC

J gene: TRBJ2-7
V gene: TRBV20-1
D gene: TRBD1
clone size: .
CDR3 protein: CSARAGTGSYNEQYF
CDR3 DNA: TGCAGTGCTAGAGCCGGGACAGGCAGCTACAATGAGCAGTACTTC

J gene: TRBJ2-2
V gene: TRBV7-8
D gene: TRBD1
clone size: .
CDR3 protein: CASSFGRQGTNTGELFF
CDR3 DNA: TGTGCCAGCAGCTTTGGTCGACAGGGAACGAACACCGGGGAGCTGTTTTTT

J gene: TRBJ2-5
V gene: TRBV2
D gene: .
clone size: .
CDR3 protein: CASRGGTTQYF
CDR3 DNA: TGTGCCAGCAGGGGGGGGACAACCCAGTACTTC

J gene: TRBJ2-3
V gene: TRBV7-2
D gene: .
clone size: few
CDR3 protein: CASSSEGGSLRTDTQYF
CDR3 DNA: TGTGCCAGCAGCTCAGAAGGTGGCAGCCTCCGGACAGATACGCAGTATTTT

J gene: TRBJ2-7
V gene: TRBV7-2
D gene: TRBD1
clone size: .
CDR3 protein: CASSNRGPGYEQYF
CDR3 DNA: TGTGCCAGCAGTAACAGGGGTCCAGGCTACGAGCAGTACTTC

J gene: TRBJ1-6
V gene: TRBV7-9
D gene: TRBD1
clone size: .
CDR3 protein: CASSLSGGTDSPLHF
CDR3 DNA: TGTGCCAGCAGCTTGTCAGGGGGCACGGATTCACCCCTCCACTTT

J gene: TRBJ2-1
V gene: TRBV29-1
D gene: TRBD2
clone size: .
CDR3 protein: CSVASGAYNEQFF
CDR3 DNA: TGCAGCGTTGCTAGCGGGGCGTACAATGAGCAGTTCTTC

J gene: TRBJ1-2
V gene: TRBV7-9
D gene: .
clone size: .
CDR3 protein: CASSLEVPNYGYTF
CDR3 DNA: TGTGCCAGCAGCTTAGAGGTTCCTAACTATGGCTACACCTTC

J gene: TRBJ1-2
V gene: TRBV13
D gene: TRBD1
clone size: .
CDR3 protein: CASSMPGQGRYGYTF
CDR3 DNA: TGTGCCAGCAGCATGCCGGGACAGGGTCGGTATGGCTACACCTTC

J gene: TRBJ1-4
V gene: TRBV15
D gene: .
clone size: .
CDR3 protein: CATSRQGRASSEKLFF
CDR3 DNA: TGTGCCACCAGCAGACAAGGAAGGGCGAGCTCTGAAAAACTGTTTTTT

J gene: TRBJ1-1
V gene: TRBV11-2
D gene: .
clone size: .
CDR3 protein: CASSLMVGSSEAFF
CDR3 DNA: TGTGCCAGCAGCTTAATGGTGGGGAGCTCTGAAGCTTTCTTT

J gene: TRBJ2-1
V gene: TRBV27
D gene: .
clone size: .
CDR3 protein: CASSSSTDPYNEQFF
CDR3 DNA: TGTGCCAGCAGTTCCTCAACCGACCCCTACAATGAGCAGTTCTTC

J gene: TRBJ2-5
V gene: TRBV29-1
D gene: TRBD2
clone size: few
CDR3 protein: CSVARTGGETQYF
CDR3 DNA: TGCAGCGTCGCGAGGACGGGAGGAGAGACCCAGTACTTC

J gene: TRBJ2-7
V gene: TRBV6-5
D gene: .
clone size: .
CDR3 protein: CASRYDRQAYEQYF
CDR3 DNA: TGTGCCAGCAGATACGACAGACAAGCCTACGAGCAGTACTTC

J gene: TRBJ2-1
V gene: TRBV6-6
D gene: .
clone size: few
CDR3 protein: CATGDAVGEQFF
CDR3 DNA: TGTGCCACGGGGGACGCAGTTGGTGAGCAGTTCTTC

J gene: TRBJ2-1
V gene: TRBV11-1
D gene: TRBD1
clone size: .
CDR3 protein: CASSSHDGTGQFF
CDR3 DNA: TGTGCCAGCAGCTCGCATGACGGGACAGGGCAGTTCTTC

J gene: TRBJ2-3
V gene: TRBV4-2
D gene: .
clone size: .
CDR3 protein: CASSQDKLAADTQYF
CDR3 DNA: TGTGCCAGCAGCCAAGATAAACTAGCTGCAGATACGCAGTATTTT

J gene: TRBJ2-1
V gene: TRBV2
D gene: TRBD2
clone size: once
CDR3 protein: CASKGTRMGEQFF
CDR3 DNA: TGTGCCAGCAAGGGGACTAGGATGGGTGAGCAGTTCTTC

J gene: TRBJ2-3
V gene: TRBV7-2
D gene: .
clone size: .
CDR3 protein: CASSQVTPSLSPQYF
CDR3 DNA: TGTGCCAGCAGCCAGGTTACCCCTTCGCTATCTCCGCAGTATTTT

J gene: TRBJ2-1
V gene: TRBV30
D gene: .
clone size: few
CDR3 protein: CAWTFRDFYNEQFF
CDR3 DNA: TGTGCCTGGACCTTCCGGGACTTCTACAATGAGCAGTTCTTC

J gene: TRBJ2-5
V gene: TRBV20-1
D gene: TRBD1
clone size: .
CDR3 protein: CSARDAQWQGEWETQYF
CDR3 DNA: TGCAGTGCTAGAGATGCCCAGTGGCAGGGGGAGTGGGAGACCCAGTACTTC

J gene: TRBJ1-2
V gene: TRBV29-1
D gene: .
clone size: .
CDR3 protein: CSVESRSEELSGYTF
CDR3 DNA: TGCAGCGTTGAATCCCGCTCCGAGGAGCTCTCTGGCTACACCTTC

J gene: TRBJ2-5
V gene: TRBV7-2
D gene: .
clone size: few
CDR3 protein: CASSLRPVETQYF
CDR3 DNA: TGTGCCAGCAGCTTACGCCCTGTGGAGACCCAGTACTTC

J gene: TRBJ1-1
V gene: TRBV29-1
D gene: TRBD1
clone size: .
CDR3 protein: CSVKTGGTEAFF
CDR3 DNA: TGCAGCGTAAAAACAGGGGGCACTGAAGCTTTCTTT

J gene: TRBJ2-3
V gene: TRBV25-1
D gene: .
clone size: .
CDR3 protein: CASSEAYQPSTDTQYF
CDR3 DNA: TGTGCCAGCAGTGAAGCGTACCAACCTAGCACAGATACGCAGTATTTT

J gene: TRBJ1-2
V gene: TRBV20-1
D gene: TRBD1
clone size: .
CDR3 protein: CSAISGGDGYTF
CDR3 DNA: TGCAGTGCTATATCAGGGGGGGACGGCTACACCTTC

J gene: TRBJ2-3
V gene: TRBV11-2
D gene: .
clone size: .
CDR3 protein: CASSLGSRDTDTQYF
CDR3 DNA: TGTGCCAGCAGCTTAGGGTCCCGAGACACAGATACGCAGTATTTT

J gene: TRBJ2-1
V gene: TRBV9
D gene: .
clone size: .
CDR3 protein: CASSLTGTAPTEQFF
CDR3 DNA: TGTGCCAGCAGTCTAACCGGGACCGCGCCAACAGAGCAGTTCTTC

J gene: TRBJ2-1
V gene: TRBV4-2
D gene: .
clone size: .
CDR3 protein: CASSRISDNNNEQFF
CDR3 DNA: TGTGCCAGCAGCCGTATATCGGACAATAACAATGAGCAGTTCTTC

J gene: TRBJ2-4
V gene: TRBV20-1
D gene: TRBD1
clone size: .
CDR3 protein: CSAIPTTGEAKNIQYF
CDR3 DNA: TGCAGTGCTATCCCTACGACAGGGGAGGCCAAAAACATTCAGTACTTC